The 19 T cell receptor beta chains reported below all come from one sample, sequenced in a study of radiation and T cells in renal cell carcinoma. The method was immunoSEQ multiplex PCR; TCRdb's version includes in-frame clones alone and lacks a portion of them. The sample records roughly 120,000 clones, roughly 80% being singletons. This sample's time point: baseline pretreatment blood. Treatment of the sample: 15 Gy SBRT to primary tumor, nephrectomy 4 weeks later. The source was blood, collected from a patient whose treatment included radiotherapy and nephrectomy. The receptors come from an older woman with renal cell carcinoma.

The V and J genes are TRBV28 and TRBJ1-4; tentatively, D is TRBD1 (5 bases). The CDR3 contains 15 residues. Germline V gene lookup returns CDR1 MDHEN and CDR2 SYDVKM. The ends were cut back, 2 bases at V and 6 bases at J, with 13 bases in the middle. CDR3 nucleotide sequence: TGTGCCAGCAGTTTACCCAGGGCAGTAGATGAAAAACTGTTTTTT. It specifies CASSLPRAVDEKLFF.

The genes are TRBV11-2 and TRBJ2-5; 9 bases are shared with TRBD1. The ends lost 3 bases at V and 4 bases at J; junction bases unmatched: 3. Germline CDR1 SGHAT, CDR2 FQNNGV. The CDR3 consists of 14 residues. CDR3 sequence (DNA): TGTGCCAGCAGCTTGGACAGGGGCGGAGAGACCCAGTACTTC. It codes for CASSLDRGGETQYF.

The gene calls are TRBV7-9 and TRBJ2-1; 8 bases map to TRBD2. The length of the CDR3 is 17 residues. V lost 5 bases and J lost 5; bases outside the gene matches: 14. Germline V gives CDR1 SEHNR, CDR2 FQNEAQ (reference sequence). CDR3 loop: CASSPTGGGPINNEQFF. CDR3 in DNA: TGTGCCAGCAGCCCGACGGGGGGGGGCCCGATCAACAATGAGCAGTTCTTC. The full variable domain, its missing parts supplied by reference TRBV7-9 and TRBJ2-1, is DTGVSQNPRHKITKRGQNVTFRCDPISEHNRLYWYRQTLGQGPEFLTYFQNEAQLEKSRLLSDRFSAERPKGSFSTLEIQRTEQGDSAMYLCASSPTGGGPINNEQFFGPGTRLTVL.

With respect to this clone: The sample holds other DNA sequences that translate to the same CDR3. The chain couples TRBV6-5 to TRBJ1-6; TRBD1 aligns across 9 bases. J lost 7 bases, V lost 0 bases, and 1 base had no gene match. Germline CDR1 reads MNHEY; CDR2 reads SVGAGI. This CDR3 is built from 15 residues. In DNA form, the CDR3 reads TGTGCCAGCAGTTACTCCGGACAGGGGAATTCACCCCTCCACTTT. This encodes CASSYSGQGNSPLHF.

The rearrangement joins TRBV6-1 to TRBJ1-5; possible D gene TRBD1, 5 bases. The V gene lost 3 bases and the J gene lost 2 bases, with 14 bases spanning the gap. The germline V gene has CDR1 MNHNS and CDR2 SASEGT. The CDR3 runs 16 residues. DNA for the CDR3: TGTGCCAGCAGTGAGGGGGGGACTTCTGGCAATCAGCCCCAGCATTTT. Its protein product is CASSEGGTSGNQPQHF.

The chain carries TRBV19 and TRBJ2-1; 10 bases agree with TRBD1. The CDR3 runs 15 residues. Germline V gives CDR1 LNHDA, CDR2 SQIVND (reference sequence). Losses at the gene ends were 4 bases for V and 4 bases for J; bases not matched to a gene: 4. This CDR3 reads CASSTGDRGYNEQFF. As DNA, the CDR3 is TGTGCCAGTAGTACCGGGGACAGGGGTTACAATGAGCAGTTCTTC.

The chain employs TRBV10-3 and TRBJ2-7; D not certain. Germline lookup yields CDR1 ENHRY and CDR2 SYGVKD. V gave up 2 bases and J gave up 1 base, with 6 bases separating them. The CDR3 runs 13 residues. The CDR3 here is CAISETPSYEQYF. CDR3 DNA sequence: TGTGCCATCAGTGAGACGCCTTCCTACGAGCAGTACTTC.

V gene TRBV28 combines with J gene TRBJ2-7, with TRBD1 matching 7 bases. Germline V CDR1 and CDR2: MDHEN, SYDVKM. The CDR3 contains 15 residues. The V segment lost 3 bases and the J segment 1 base; nucleotides outside the gene matches: 6. The CDR3 DNA reads TGTGCCAGCAGTTTTGGGTCAGGGGGATCCTACGAGCAGTACTTC. Translation: CASSFGSGGSYEQYF.

The chain's CDR3 is CASSPRGGTNEKLFF. The CDR3 DNA follows: TGTGCCAGCTCACCACGAGGAGGCACTAATGAAAAACTGTTTTTT. The chain carries TRBV18 and TRBJ1-4; D is unresolved. The CDR3 contains 15 residues. Trimming shortened V by 1 base and J by 2 bases, and 8 bases separated the two germline ends. In germline, CDR1 is KGHSH, CDR2 LQKENI.

The gene calls are TRBV11-3 and TRBJ2-4; 7 bases agree with TRBD1. V shed 0 bases and J 6 bases; nucleotides not matched to a gene: 5. This CDR3 spans 15 amino acids. CDR1 is SGHNT, CDR2 YENEEA, per germline. The CDR3 DNA reads as TGTGCCAGCAGCTTAGATGGTCGACAGGGAAACATTCAGTACTTC. It translates to CASSLDGRQGNIQYF.

The CDR3, as DNA: TGCGCCAGCAGCTTGTTGGAAGCAGCGGGGGAAAAACTGTTTTTT. Protein product: CASSLLEAAGEKLFF. This chain links TRBV5-1 with TRBJ1-4; no clear D. V was shortened by 1 base and J by 8 bases, with 15 bases between the two germline ends. There are 15 residues in the CDR3. CDR1 and CDR2 (germline): SGHRS, YFSETQ.

This sequence joins TRBV6-5 and TRBJ1-5; D uncertain. CDR3 length equals 10 residues. Trimming took off 5 bases at V and 4 bases at J, with 0 bases between the two ends. Germline V gene lookup returns CDR1 MNHEY and CDR2 SVGAGI. CDR3 region: CASSNQPQHF. In DNA, the CDR3 is TGTGCCAGCAGTAATCAGCCCCAGCATTTT.

The chain couples TRBV6-5 to TRBJ1-2; the D is unclear. CDR1 and CDR2 (germline): MNHEY, SVGAGI. The CDR3 loop spans 15 amino acids. The V end was cut by 8 bases, the J end by 1 base, with 17 bases between. Here the CDR3 reads CASYSLQTLNYGYTF. CDR3 in DNA: TGTGCCAGCTACTCCTTACAGACTCTTAACTATGGCTACACCTTC.

This chain links TRBV6-6 with TRBJ1-2; D remains unclear. The CDR3 totals 16 residues. Germline-derived CDR1 and CDR2 are MNHNY and SVGAGI (reference sequence). V was shortened by 2 bases and J by 4 bases, with 17 bases between the two germline ends. The CDR3 is CASSYPKIDGSYGYTF. The CDR3 DNA reads as TGTGCCAGCAGTTACCCCAAGATTGACGGATCCTATGGCTACACCTTC.

This chain joins TRBV7-9 and TRBJ2-3; 10 bases map to TRBD2. Trimming removed 3 bases from V and 2 bases from J; junction bases left unmatched: 5. The germline V gene has CDR1 SEHNR and CDR2 FQNEAQ (reference sequence). The length of the CDR3 is 16 residues. CDR3 sequence reads: CASSFGTSEPTDTQYF. CDR3 in DNA: TGTGCCAGCAGCTTCGGGACTAGCGAACCCACAGATACGCAGTATTTT.

This rearrangement joins TRBV9 to TRBJ1-2; D not resolved. V gave up 0 bases and J gave up 6 bases, with 12 bases separating them. The CDR3 is made up of 14 amino acids. Germline CDR1 SGDLS, CDR2 YYNGEE. CDR3 nucleotide sequence: TGTGCCAGCAGCGTAGGGCCTGAGTGGGATGGCTACACCTTC. Translating gives CASSVGPEWDGYTF.

This sequence joins TRBV5-8 and TRBJ2-7, with TRBD1 as a possible D gene (5 bases). The CDR3 length is 15 residues. Trimming left V 0 bases short and J 0 bases short, with 10 bases between. Germline V gene lookup returns CDR1 SGHTS and CDR2 YDEGEE. In DNA, the CDR3 is TGTGCCAGCAGCTTGGTAGTCAGGGCCTCCTACGAGCAGTACTTC. It codes for CASSLVVRASYEQYF.

This chain connects TRBV6-1 to TRBJ1-5; D remains ambiguous. The CDR3 totals 14 residues. CDR1 and CDR2 from the germline V gene are MNHNS and SASEGT. Between the trimmed V and J ends, which lost 8 bases and 1 base, there was a span of 12 bases. The CDR3 reads CASAMAVSNQPQHF. In DNA, the CDR3 is TGTGCCAGCGCAATGGCAGTCAGCAATCAGCCCCAGCATTTT.

The chain has TRBV6-5 and TRBJ2-6; D gene unclear. CDR3 length: 16 amino acids. CDR1 and CDR2 (germline): MNHEY, SVGAGI. The ends were cut back, 0 bases at V and 2 bases at J, with 8 bases in the middle. CDR3 DNA sequence: TGTGCCAGCAGTTACTCGCCGGCCACTGGGGCCAACGTCCTGACTTTC. Amino acids: CASSYSPATGANVLTF.